This TCR beta chain is drawn from a study of CD8+CD57+ T cells in acquired aplastic anemia. Across the whole study: CD4+ and CD8+ cells, once sorted, gave DNA averaging around 3.2 ug.

In its sample, this clonotype was seen a few times. Only patients with CD8+CD57+ cell expansion on flow cytometry were chosen for sequencing. Severe acquired aplastic anemia affected all patients. The template used for profiling TCR beta VDJ and CDR3 was genomic DNA. TCRdb redid the calling of the reads with MiXCR, one entry per CDR3 protein. The sample yields about 200,000 distinct CDR3 sequences, about 62% seen once. What was sequenced was sorted CD4+, CD8+, or CD8+CD57+ T cells (not recorded which) from PBMCs. The clonotype was recovered from a human donor with aplastic anemia.

The CDR3 region has the DNA TGTGCCATCGGCAGGGGTAGTGGCTACACCTTC. It is translated as CAIGRGSGYTF. The rearrangement uses TRBV10-3 and TRBJ1-2, with D tentatively TRBD1 (6 bases). V shed 8 bases and J shed 7 bases, with 11 bases lying between them. Germline CDR1 is ENHRY and CDR2 is SYGVKD. This CDR3 spans 11 amino acids.